This is a list of T cell receptor beta chains from one sample in a study of blood T cell repertoires in COVID-19. The method was immunoSEQ multiplex PCR; TCRdb's version includes in-frame clones alone and lacks a portion of them. This repertoire shows 160,000 or so clones, roughly 90% found once; its top ten account for around 3.9%. Sequenced: peripheral blood. These receptors all stem from a woman aged 55-69 years who had recovered from COVID-19. Both conserved end residues are part of each CDR3. The D gene is left open where the match is weak. Not all rows give a size; the values are once, few, many and, for expanded clones, a class.

V gene,J gene,clone size,D gene,CDR3 protein,CDR3 DNA
TRBV11-2,TRBJ1-3,.,.,CASSLGPPGAGNTIYF,TGTGCCAGCAGCTTAGGGCCACCCGGAGCTGGAAACACCATATATTTT
TRBV18,TRBJ2-7,.,TRBD1,CASSSAHRGSYEQYF,TGTGCCAGCTCGTCGGCCCACAGGGGGTCCTACGAGCAGTACTTC
TRBV7-9,TRBJ2-3,.,.,CASSYRQLADTQYF,TGTGCCAGCAGTTATAGACAGTTGGCAGATACGCAGTATTTT
TRBV6-2/TRBV6-3,TRBJ2-7,.,.,CASSYTLRGTSQYF,TGTGCCAGCAGTTATACCCTCCGGGGTACGTCGCAGTACTTC
TRBV18,TRBJ1-2,.,.,CASSPPSQEGYTF,TGTGCCAGCTCACCACCTTCTCAGGAAGGCTACACCTTC
TRBV2,TRBJ1-4,.,.,CASSVDWRTNEKLFF,TGTGCCAGCAGTGTTGACTGGCGAACTAATGAAAAACTGTTTTTT
TRBV5-1,TRBJ2-3,.,.,CASSLTVKGDTQYF,TGCGCCAGCAGCTTGACGGTCAAGGGGGATACGCAGTATTTT
TRBV6-5,TRBJ2-4,once,TRBD2,CASSPGRGGGDIQYF,TGTGCCAGCAGCCCCGGGAGGGGGGGCGGGGACATTCAGTACTTC
TRBV12-3/TRBV12-4,TRBJ1-2,.,.,CASSLDRIYGYTF,TGTGCCAGCAGTTTAGACAGGATCTATGGCTACACCTTC
TRBV5-1,TRBJ2-3,few,TRBD1,CASMRRDSDQDTQYF,TGCGCCAGCATGCGAAGGGACAGTGACCAAGATACGCAGTATTTT